Shown below are 14 T cell receptor beta chains from a single sample sequenced in a study of cytomegalovirus exposure and HLA in healthy donors (dated by TCRdb to between 2016 and 2019). Library generation was performed with the immunoSEQ multiplex PCR assay. TCRdb mirrors the immuneACCESS table, restricted to in-frame sequences. Some clones are absent from its copies; in checked studies, under half trace to an unresolved V gene, and the reason for the others is unknown. Counted in this sample were 170,000 or so clones; 65% to 85% of them appeared once. The biggest ten clones account for approximately 3% of the sample. The sample consisted of PBMCs. The receptors shown here come from a woman aged 18-30 years in good health and CMV-seropositive.

The sample holds a few counts of this clone. The rearrangement joins TRBV10-3 to TRBJ2-3, with 10 bases aligning to TRBD1. The CDR3 is made up of 14 amino acids. The germline V gene has CDR1 ENHRY and CDR2 SYGVKD. Unmatched junction bases numbered 5, after V lost 5 bases and J lost 6 bases. CDR3 protein: CAISRDRGADTQYF. DNA for the CDR3: TGTGCCATCAGTCGGGACAGGGGAGCGGATACGCAGTATTTT.

The CDR3 coding sequence is TGTGCCAGCAGTTTGGTCGGGTTAGGGGGCATGAACACTGAAGCTTTCTTT. It specifies CASSLVGLGGMNTEAFF. The chain is built from TRBV27 and TRBJ1-1; TRBD1 agrees at 7 bases. The CDR3 sequence is 17 residues long. V lost 3 bases to trimming and J lost 0 bases; unmatched junction nucleotides: 10. Germline values: CDR1 MNHEY, CDR2 SMNVEV (reference sequence).

V is TRBV5-4 and J is TRBJ2-7, with D possibly TRBD2 on 6 matching bases. The V gene lost 0 bases and the J gene lost 3 bases, with 13 bases spanning the gap. Germline assignment: CDR1 SGHNT and CDR2 YYREEE (reference sequence). The CDR3 has 15 residues. This CDR3 is CASSLDKGTVYEQYF. CDR3 coding DNA: TGTGCCAGCAGCTTGGACAAAGGGACTGTCTACGAGCAGTACTTC.

The CDR3 loop is CASTLPRDYHQPQHF. The CDR3 nucleotides read TGTGCCAGCACCCTGCCCAGGGACTATCATCAGCCCCAGCATTTT. The rearrangement joins TRBV11-3 to TRBJ1-5, with D perhaps TRBD1 (5 bases). Trimming took off 7 bases at V and 5 bases at J, with 18 bases between the two ends. The CDR3 has 15 amino acids. From germline, CDR1 is SGHNT and CDR2 YENEEA.

The rearrangement uses TRBV7-8 and TRBJ2-7; TRBD1 matches at 8 bases. The CDR3 contains 15 residues. Germline assignment: CDR1 SGHVS and CDR2 FQNEAQ. Germline trimming cut 4 bases from V and 3 bases from J; bases unmatched to any gene: 8. This chain's CDR3 is CASSSEDRGGYEQYF. In DNA, the CDR3 is TGTGCCAGCAGCTCAGAAGACAGGGGAGGCTACGAGCAGTACTTC. Combining the CDR3 with reference TRBV7-8 and TRBJ2-7 gives the whole variable domain GAGVSQSPRYKVAKRGQDVALRCDPISGHVSLFWYQQALGQGPEFLTYFQNEAQLDKSGLPSDRFFAERPEGSVSTLKIQRTQQEDSAVYLCASSSEDRGGYEQYFGPGTRLTVT.

The genes are TRBV7-2 and TRBJ2-2, with 7 bases identical to TRBD2. The germline gives CDR1 SGHTA, CDR2 FQGNSA. Trimming cost V 1 base and J 1 base; bases outside gene matches: 3. The CDR3 runs to 16 residues. The CDR3 protein is CASSLVTSENTGELFF. The CDR3 nucleotides read TGTGCCAGCAGCTTAGTAACTAGCGAGAACACCGGGGAGCTGTTTTTT. The complete variable domain, with remaining parts taken from reference TRBV7-2 and TRBJ2-2, reads GAGVSQSPSNKVTEKGKDVELRCDPISGHTALYWYRQSLGQGLEFLIYFQGNSAPDKSGLPSDRFSAERTGGSVSTLTIQRTQQEDSAVYLCASSLVTSENTGELFFGEGSRLTVL.

The chain employs TRBV4-1 and TRBJ2-7; D may be TRBD2 (6 bases). Germline-derived CDR1 and CDR2 are MGHRA and YSYEKL. The CDR3 has 15 residues. Trimming shortened V by 0 bases and J by 4 bases, and 13 bases separated the two germline ends. In DNA, the CDR3 is TGCGCCAGCAGCCAAGAAGTTAACGGGGGTTACGAGCAGTACTTC. Its protein is CASSQEVNGGYEQYF.

This chain connects TRBV27 to TRBJ1-6, with unresolved D. The germline V gene encodes CDR1 MNHEY and CDR2 SMNVEV (reference sequence). The V end lost 5 bases, the J end lost 0 bases, and 11 bases lay between the germline ends. The CDR3 has 16 amino acids. CDR3 DNA: TGTGCCAGCAGTCCCCAGGTTAGCTCCTATAATTCACCCCTCCACTTT. It yields the protein CASSPQVSSYNSPLHF.

V is TRBV13 and J is TRBJ2-5; 10 bases are shared with TRBD2. After removal of 4 bases from V and 1 base from J, the junction contained 3 bases not matched to a gene. The CDR3 runs 15 residues. Germline V gives CDR1 PRHDT, CDR2 FYEKMQ (reference sequence). CDR3 nucleotides: TGTGCCAGCAGCTACGGACTAGCGGCCCAAGAGACCCAGTACTTC. Translation gives CASSYGLAAQETQYF.

The V and J genes are TRBV27 and TRBJ2-1, with D perhaps matching TRBD2 (5 bases). Between the trimmed V and J ends, which lost 2 bases and 2 bases, there was a span of 7 bases. The CDR3 loop spans 14 amino acids. Germline loops: CDR1 MNHEY, CDR2 SMNVEV (reference sequence). The CDR3 loop reads CASSLQEAYNEQFF. The CDR3 DNA sequence: TGTGCCAGCAGTTTACAGGAGGCCTACAATGAGCAGTTCTTC.

The V call is TRBV11-3, the J call TRBJ1-1; D gene ambiguous. Per the germline V gene, CDR1 is SGHNT and CDR2 is YENEEA. The CDR3 totals 13 residues. V dropped 2 bases and J dropped 1 base, with 5 bases sitting between them. CDR3 nucleotide sequence: TGTGCCAGCAGCTTAACGGGGAACACTGAAGCTTTCTTT. This codes for CASSLTGNTEAFF.

This chain connects TRBV11-2 to TRBJ1-1, with a tentative D call TRBD1 (6 bases). Germline V gives CDR1 SGHAT, CDR2 FQNNGV. The CDR3 spans 16 residues. Trimming removed 0 bases from V and 1 base from J, with 12 bases in between. This CDR3 is CASSLDLPRGNTEAFF. The CDR3 nucleotides read TGTGCCAGCAGCTTAGATCTCCCCAGGGGGAACACTGAAGCTTTCTTT.

The chain combines TRBV5-1 with TRBJ1-2; D might be TRBD1 (5 bases). The V end lost 0 bases, the J end lost 8 bases, and 11 bases lay between the germline ends. The germline gives CDR1 SGHRS, CDR2 YFSETQ. The CDR3 is 13 residues long. The CDR3 sequence: CASSLGGAKGYTF. CDR3 nucleotides: TGCGCCAGCAGCTTGGGTGGGGCGAAAGGCTACACCTTC.

This sequence joins TRBV4-1 and TRBJ2-5; 8 nucleotides line up with TRBD2. Germline lookup yields CDR1 MGHRA and CDR2 YSYEKL. CDR3 length equals 14 residues. V dropped 0 bases and J dropped 6; count of bases not matched to a gene: 3. The CDR3 DNA reads TGCGCCAGCAGCCAAGAAGAGCGGGGGCAGACCCAGTACTTC. As protein: CASSQEERGQTQYF.